These T cell receptor beta chains were read from a single sample in a study of T-cell reconstitution after alpha-beta-depleted transplantation in children. TCRdb re-analysed the PCR reads in MiXCR, keeping a single row per CDR3 protein. The sample consists of roughly 670,000 distinct CDR3 sequences, less than 15% of them appearing once. The source material was PBMCs, sampled before TCRalphabeta/CD19-depleted stem cell transplant. The receptors shown here come from a girl under 10 years old with congenital amegakaryocytic thrombocytopenia, due to receive a stem cell transplant. Each CDR3 is given with its conserved first and last residue. A D gene is named only where the DNA matches it firmly. Part of the rows lack a size; the others show once, few, many or a class for expanded clones.

TRBV6-2/TRBV6-3	NA	TRBJ2-1	NA	CASSRGNSYNEQFF	TGTGCCAGCAGCAGGGGAAACTCCTACAATGAGCAGTTCTTC
TRBV7-9	TRBD2	TRBJ2-2	NA	CASSSGTSGSRTGELFF	TGTGCCAGCAGCTCAGGGACTAGCGGGAGTCGAACCGGGGAGCTGTTTTTT
TRBV7-9	NA	TRBJ2-7	NA	CASSSTPYYEQYF	TGTGCCAGCAGCTCTACCCCCTACTACGAGCAGTACTTC
TRBV7-9	NA	TRBJ2-1	NA	CASSPPGRNEQFF	TGTGCCAGCAGCCCCCCGGGGCGCAATGAGCAGTTCTTC
TRBV18	TRBD2	TRBJ2-3	few	CASSPTSDSTDTQYF	TGTGCCAGCTCACCGACTAGCGACAGCACAGATACGCAGTATTTT
TRBV14	TRBD2	TRBJ2-1	few	CASSQASGYYNEQFF	TGTGCCAGCAGCCAAGCTAGCGGGTACTACAATGAGCAGTTCTTC
TRBV4-1	TRBD1	TRBJ1-2	once	CASSSTIRGSLTNYGYTF	TGCGCCAGCAGCTCCACCATCAGGGGGTCCCTCACTAACTATGGCTACACCTTC
TRBV20-1	NA	TRBJ2-7	few	CSATLGAATHEQYF	TGCAGTGCCACACTCGGGGCCGCAACGCACGAGCAGTACTTC
TRBV20-1	NA	TRBJ1-2	many	CSARDLQGYYGYTF	TGCAGTGCTAGAGATCTCCAGGGGTATTATGGCTACACCTTC
TRBV12-3/TRBV12-4	NA	TRBJ1-2	NA	CASSLGGPGLFF	TGTGCCAGCAGTTTGGGGGGTCCGGGCCTCTTCTTC
TRBV5-1	TRBD2	TRBJ2-1	many	CASSLAHSGNYNEQFF	TGCGCCAGCAGCTTGGCCCATAGCGGGAACTACAATGAGCAGTTCTTC
TRBV7-2	TRBD2	TRBJ2-4	NA	CASSLSGGGKNIQYF	TGTGCCAGCAGTCTTAGCGGGGGGGGCAAAAACATTCAGTACTTC
TRBV5-1	NA	TRBJ2-3	NA	CASSIGAGTDTQYF	TGCGCCAGCAGTATCGGGGCTGGCACAGATACGCAGTATTTT
TRBV20-1	NA	TRBJ2-1	NA	CSAMQSMRNEQFF	TGCAGTGCTATGCAATCAATGCGCAATGAGCAGTTCTTC
TRBV4-1	NA	TRBJ1-1	many	CASSQGTAYEAFF	TGCGCCAGCAGCCAAGGGACGGCGTATGAAGCTTTCTTT
TRBV29-1	NA	TRBJ1-4	many	CSVSVATNEKLFF	TGCAGCGTTTCAGTTGCAACTAATGAAAAACTGTTTTTT
TRBV20-1	TRBD1	TRBJ1-5	NA	CSARRDRGFNQPQHF	TGCAGTGCTAGACGGGACAGGGGATTCAATCAGCCCCAGCATTTT
TRBV20-1	NA	TRBJ1-5	many	CSAIEGGGQPQHF	TGCAGTGCTATAGAGGGGGGGGGTCAGCCCCAGCATTTT
TRBV7-8	TRBD1	TRBJ2-1	many	CASSITGDRVQFF	TGTGCCAGCAGTATCACCGGGGACAGAGTACAGTTCTTC
TRBV4-1	TRBD2	TRBJ2-2	NA	CASSQRTSSGGELFF	TGCGCCAGCAGCCAGAGGACTAGCAGCGGCGGGGAGCTGTTTTTT
TRBV20-1	TRBD2	TRBJ2-5	few	CSAKDRTSGETQYF	TGCAGTGCGAAGGACAGGACTAGCGGAGAGACCCAGTACTTC
TRBV12-3/TRBV12-4	NA	TRBJ2-1	NA	CASSPKGGSYNEQFF	TGTGCCAGCAGCCCCAAGGGAGGATCCTACAATGAGCAGTTCTTC
TRBV20-1	TRBD2	TRBJ2-3	many	CSAKNSGTSTDTQYF	TGCAGTGCTAAGAATAGCGGGACTAGCACAGATACGCAGTATTTT
TRBV29-1	TRBD2	TRBJ2-1	many	CSGKPGLGAYNEQFF	TGCAGCGGAAAACCCGGACTAGGGGCCTACAATGAGCAGTTCTTC
TRBV10-3	TRBD1	TRBJ2-7	NA	CAISDPQGALEQYF	TGTGCCATCAGTGACCCCCAGGGGGCTCTTGAGCAGTACTTC
TRBV5-1	NA	TRBJ1-2	many	CASSLTDLYGYTF	TGCGCCAGCAGTTTGACGGATTTATATGGCTACACCTTC
TRBV12-3/TRBV12-4	NA	TRBJ2-1	many	CASSLAGVLEQFF	TGTGCCAGCAGTTTAGCGGGGGTTTTAGAGCAGTTCTTC
TRBV20-1	NA	TRBJ1-4	few	CSAARDPDGGEKLFF	TGCAGTGCCGCTAGAGATCCCGACGGAGGTGAAAAACTGTTTTTT
TRBV18	NA	TRBJ1-4	few	CASSPAGTPEKLFF	TGTGCCAGCTCACCGGCAGGGACCCCTGAAAAACTGTTTTTT
TRBV19	TRBD2	TRBJ2-1	NA	CASGLAANSYNEQFF	TGTGCCAGTGGACTAGCGGCAAACTCCTACAATGAGCAGTTCTTC
TRBV5-1	TRBD2	TRBJ2-1	many	CASSRSAGDNEQFF	TGCGCCAGCAGCCGCTCAGCGGGAGACAATGAGCAGTTCTTC